A single T cell receptor beta chain is shown here with its context. Original processing notes: Amplifying reference gene primers gave estimates of nucleated cell counts. This table comes from immunoSEQ multiplex PCR, and its TCRdb copy is limited to in-frame clones, with some not included. That table supplies the V and J calls and clone size; D and trimming were determined from the DNA. Of tens of thousands of clones in the sample, about nine tenths were seen once. The entry originates in a study of blood T cell repertoires in COVID-19. The overall study: Donors in the United States, Italy and Spain gave samples during acute or convalescent COVID-19.

Germline V gene sequence: CDR1 SGHTA, CDR2 FQGTGA. The CDR3 has 15 amino acids. With V trimmed by 5 bases and J by 7 bases, 9 bases remained unmatched. This sequence was found in a human donor in a cohort sampled during active COVID-19. This chain uses TRBV7-3 with TRBJ2-2, with 8 bases aligning to TRBD2. Material for sequencing was peripheral blood. CDR3 in amino acids: CASSRSGTFGGELFF. DNA of the CDR3: TGTGCCAGCAGCCGTAGCGGGACGTTTGGCGGGGAGCTGTTTTTT.